The clone carrying this TCR beta chain was observed a single time. As yet, its antigen is unknown. The entry originates in a study of cytomegalovirus exposure and HLA in healthy donors. Looking at the study overall: A subsequent analysis stated that the 100 to 150 validation repertoires were run on the same platform as the roughly 670 first-cohort repertoires. General study findings and limits: Cytomegalovirus association was assigned to 170 or so TCR beta chains. With high specificity and sensitivity, the classifier reportedly diagnosed cytomegalovirus status. One later analysis, an examination of the 120 validation repertoires, found that first-cohort TCR clusters tended to co-occur in them.

Per the germline V gene, CDR1 is KGHSH and CDR2 is LQKENI. The trim removed 3 bases at V and 4 bases at J, leaving 6 bases unmatched. The CDR3 covers 17 residues. This table comes from immunoSEQ multiplex PCR, and its TCRdb copy is limited to in-frame clones, with some not included. In the table there are around 160,000 clones, 85% of which are singletons. The TCR originated in a young man in good health and CMV-seropositive. The chain is built from TRBV18 and TRBJ2-6; 10 bases are shared with TRBD1. Source material: PBMCs. The CDR3 is CASSPGQGLRGANVLTF. The CDR3 DNA reads TGTGCCAGCTCACCGGGACAGGGGTTACGAGGGGCCAACGTCCTGACTTTC. The full variable domain, rest sourced from reference TRBV18 and TRBJ2-6, is NAGVMQNPRHLVRRRGQEARLRCSPMKGHSHVYWYRQLPEEGLKFMVYLQKENIIDESGMPKERFSAEFPKEGPSILRIQQVVRGDSAAYFCASSPGQGLRGANVLTFGAGSRLTVL.